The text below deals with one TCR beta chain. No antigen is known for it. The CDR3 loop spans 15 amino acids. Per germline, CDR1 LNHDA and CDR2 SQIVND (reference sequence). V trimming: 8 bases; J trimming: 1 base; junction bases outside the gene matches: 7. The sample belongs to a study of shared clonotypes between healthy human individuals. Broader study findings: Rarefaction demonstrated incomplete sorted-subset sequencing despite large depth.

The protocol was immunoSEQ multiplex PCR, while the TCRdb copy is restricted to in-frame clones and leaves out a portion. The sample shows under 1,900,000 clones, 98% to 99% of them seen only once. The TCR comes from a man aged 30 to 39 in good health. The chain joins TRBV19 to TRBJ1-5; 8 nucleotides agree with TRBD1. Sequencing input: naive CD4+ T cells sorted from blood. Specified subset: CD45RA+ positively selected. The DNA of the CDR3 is TGTGCCAGTGCACAGGGGGGTTTGAGCAATCAGCCCCAGCATTTT. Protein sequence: CASAQGGLSNQPQHF.